Included here is one TCR beta chain sequence, with context. Profiling relied on immunoSEQ multiplex PCR, and the TCRdb table lists in-frame clones only, not all of them. Among 100,000 to 150,000 clones listed, about 91% were seen once. The sample originates from a study of control samples from healthy donors and cancer patients. V lost 2 bases and J 4 bases, leaving 12 bases between the germline ends. The CDR3 is 15 amino acids. Germline V lookup: CDR1 KGHSH, CDR2 LQKENI. This sequence was found in a man aged 18 to 29 in good health. The source material was blood. The V call is TRBV18, the J call TRBJ1-5; D call uncertain. CDR3 bases: TGTGCCAGCTCACCATCGGCGTCCGAAAATCAGCCCCAGCATTTT. Protein product: CASSPSASENQPQHF.